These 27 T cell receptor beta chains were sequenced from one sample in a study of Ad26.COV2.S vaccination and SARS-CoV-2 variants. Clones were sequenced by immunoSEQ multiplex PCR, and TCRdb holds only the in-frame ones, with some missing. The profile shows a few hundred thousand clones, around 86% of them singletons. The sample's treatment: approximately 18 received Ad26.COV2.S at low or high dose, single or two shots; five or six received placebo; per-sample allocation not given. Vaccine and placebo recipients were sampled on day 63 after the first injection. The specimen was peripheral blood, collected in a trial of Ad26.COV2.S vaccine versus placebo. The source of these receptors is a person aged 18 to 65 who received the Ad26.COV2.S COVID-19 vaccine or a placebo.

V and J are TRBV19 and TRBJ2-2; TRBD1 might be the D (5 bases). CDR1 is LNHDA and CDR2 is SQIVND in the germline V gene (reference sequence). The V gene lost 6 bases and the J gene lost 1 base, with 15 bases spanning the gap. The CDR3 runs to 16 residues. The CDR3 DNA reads TGTGCCAGTAGCTCCCGGGCCAGGGTGAACACCGGGGAGCTGTTTTTT. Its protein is CASSSRARVNTGELFF.

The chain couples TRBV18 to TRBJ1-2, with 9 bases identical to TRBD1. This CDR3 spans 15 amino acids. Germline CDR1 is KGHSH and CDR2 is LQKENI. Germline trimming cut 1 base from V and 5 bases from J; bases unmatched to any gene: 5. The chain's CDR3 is CASSPRTGDSYGYTF. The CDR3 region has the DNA TGTGCCAGCTCACCACGGACAGGGGATTCGTATGGCTACACCTTC.

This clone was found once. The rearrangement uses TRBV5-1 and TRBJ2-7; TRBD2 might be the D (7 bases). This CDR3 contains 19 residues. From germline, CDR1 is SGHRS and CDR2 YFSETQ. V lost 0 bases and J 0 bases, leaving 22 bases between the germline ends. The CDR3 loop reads CASSLESSAGAYYSYEQYF. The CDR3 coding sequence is TGCGCCAGCAGCTTGGAGAGTTCGGCGGGGGCCTACTACTCCTACGAGCAGTACTTC.

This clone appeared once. The DNA for the CDR3 is TGTGCCAGCGGGTTTCGTGGTTCGAGGGAGCAGTACTTC. This sequence encodes CASGFRGSREQYF. The chain combines TRBV6-5 with TRBJ2-7, with no clear D. The CDR3 loop spans 13 amino acids. V was cut by 8 bases and J by 7 bases, with 18 bases left in between. Germline V gives CDR1 MNHEY, CDR2 SVGAGI.

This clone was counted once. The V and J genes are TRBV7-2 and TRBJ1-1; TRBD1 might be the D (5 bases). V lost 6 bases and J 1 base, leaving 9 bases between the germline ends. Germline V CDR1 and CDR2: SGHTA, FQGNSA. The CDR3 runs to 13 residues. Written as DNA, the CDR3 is TGTGCCAGCAGAGACAGCCCGAACACTGAAGCTTTCTTT. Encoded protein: CASRDSPNTEAFF.

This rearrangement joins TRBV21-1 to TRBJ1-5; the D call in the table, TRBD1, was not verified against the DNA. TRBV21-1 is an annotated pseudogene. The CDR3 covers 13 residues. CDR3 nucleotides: TGTGCCAGCAGCACTTGGCCTCGTCAGCCCCAGCATTTT. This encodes CASSTWPRQPQHF.

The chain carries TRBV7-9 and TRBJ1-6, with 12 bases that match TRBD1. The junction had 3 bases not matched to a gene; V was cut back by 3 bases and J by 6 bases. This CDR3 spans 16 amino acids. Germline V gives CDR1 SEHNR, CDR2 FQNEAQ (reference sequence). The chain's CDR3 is CASSLGQGASNSPLHF. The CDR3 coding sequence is TGTGCCAGCAGCTTGGGACAGGGGGCAAGTAATTCACCCCTCCACTTT.

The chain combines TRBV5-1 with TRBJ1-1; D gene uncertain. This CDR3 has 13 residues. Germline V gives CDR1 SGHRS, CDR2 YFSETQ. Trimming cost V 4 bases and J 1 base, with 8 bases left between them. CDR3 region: CASSGTENTEAFF. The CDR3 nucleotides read TGCGCCAGCAGCGGTACAGAGAACACTGAAGCTTTCTTT.

CDR3 in amino acids: CASSARGDQDYNEQFF. The CDR3 coding sequence is TGTGCCAGCAGCGCGAGAGGTGACCAGGACTACAATGAGCAGTTCTTC. The V and J genes are TRBV9 and TRBJ2-1; D remains ambiguous. V was cut by 3 bases and J by 3 bases, with 16 bases left in between. Germline assignment: CDR1 SGDLS and CDR2 YYNGEE. The CDR3 contains 16 residues.

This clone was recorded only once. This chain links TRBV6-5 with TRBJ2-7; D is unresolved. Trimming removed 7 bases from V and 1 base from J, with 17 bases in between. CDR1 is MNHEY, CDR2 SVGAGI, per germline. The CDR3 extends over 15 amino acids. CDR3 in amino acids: CASTPWASQSYEQYF. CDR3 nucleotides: TGTGCCAGCACCCCGTGGGCATCCCAATCCTACGAGCAGTACTTC.

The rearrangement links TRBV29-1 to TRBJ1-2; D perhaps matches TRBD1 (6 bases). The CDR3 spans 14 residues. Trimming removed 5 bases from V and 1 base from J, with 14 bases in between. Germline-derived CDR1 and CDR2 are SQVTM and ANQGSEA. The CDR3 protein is CSVLGGANNYGYTF. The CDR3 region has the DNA TGCAGCGTTTTAGGGGGGGCTAATAACTATGGCTACACCTTC.

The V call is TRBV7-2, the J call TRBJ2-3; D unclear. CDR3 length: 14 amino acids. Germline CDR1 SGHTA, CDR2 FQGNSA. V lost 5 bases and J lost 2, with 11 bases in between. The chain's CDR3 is CASSPWADTDTQYF. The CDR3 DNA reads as TGTGCCAGCAGCCCATGGGCGGACACAGATACGCAGTATTTT.

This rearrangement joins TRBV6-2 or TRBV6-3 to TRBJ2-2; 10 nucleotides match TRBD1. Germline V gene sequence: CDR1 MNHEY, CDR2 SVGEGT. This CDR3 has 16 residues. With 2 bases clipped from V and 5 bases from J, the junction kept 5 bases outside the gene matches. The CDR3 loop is CASSYRTGGITGELFF. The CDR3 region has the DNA TGTGCCAGCAGTTACAGGACAGGGGGGATAACCGGGGAGCTGTTTTTT.

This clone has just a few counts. The CDR3 DNA reads TGTGCCAGCAGCCAACAGCGGCTAGAGTCACCCCTCCACTTT. Amino acid sequence: CASSQQRLESPLHF. V is TRBV2 and J is TRBJ1-6; D call uncertain. V lost 6 bases and J 10 bases, leaving 16 bases between the germline ends. Germline V lookup: CDR1 SNHLY, CDR2 FYNNEI. CDR3 length: 14 amino acids.

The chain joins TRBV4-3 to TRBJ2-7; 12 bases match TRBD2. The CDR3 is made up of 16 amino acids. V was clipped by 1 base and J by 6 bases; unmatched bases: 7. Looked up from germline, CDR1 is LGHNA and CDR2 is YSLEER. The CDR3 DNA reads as TGCGCCAGCAGCCAAGTTGGGCTAGCGGGGGGGCTCGAGCAGTACTTC. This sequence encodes CASSQVGLAGGLEQYF.

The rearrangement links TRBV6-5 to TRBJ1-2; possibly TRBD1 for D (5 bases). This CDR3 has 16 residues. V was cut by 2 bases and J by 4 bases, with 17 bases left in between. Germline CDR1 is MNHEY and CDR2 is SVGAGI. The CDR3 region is CASSYAAGRATYGYTF. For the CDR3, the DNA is TGTGCCAGCAGTTACGCGGCGGGCAGGGCAACCTATGGCTACACCTTC.

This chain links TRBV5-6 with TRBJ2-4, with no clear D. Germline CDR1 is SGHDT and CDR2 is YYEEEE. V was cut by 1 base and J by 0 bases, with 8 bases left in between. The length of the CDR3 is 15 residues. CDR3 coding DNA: TGTGCCAGCAGCTTGAGACACCTAGCCAAAAACATTCAGTACTTC. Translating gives CASSLRHLAKNIQYF.

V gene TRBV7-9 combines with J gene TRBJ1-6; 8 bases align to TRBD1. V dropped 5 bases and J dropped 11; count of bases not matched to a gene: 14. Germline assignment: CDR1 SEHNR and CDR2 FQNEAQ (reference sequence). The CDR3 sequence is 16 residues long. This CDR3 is CASSTSRGQAEPPLHF. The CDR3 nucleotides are TGTGCCAGCAGCACTAGCAGGGGACAGGCTGAACCACCCCTCCACTTT.

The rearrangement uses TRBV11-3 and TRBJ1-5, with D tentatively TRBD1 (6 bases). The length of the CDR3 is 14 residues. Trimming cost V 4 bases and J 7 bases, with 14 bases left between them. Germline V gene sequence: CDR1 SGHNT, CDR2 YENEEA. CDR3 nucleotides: TGTGCCAGCAGCTCATCAGGGGAACAGCAGCCCCAGCATTTT. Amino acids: CASSSSGEQQPQHF.

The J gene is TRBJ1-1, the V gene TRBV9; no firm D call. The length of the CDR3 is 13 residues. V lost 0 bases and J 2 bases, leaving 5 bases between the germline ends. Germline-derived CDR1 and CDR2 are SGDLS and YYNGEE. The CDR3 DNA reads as TGTGCCAGCAGCGTAGGCAGTAACACTGAAGCTTTCTTT. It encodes CASSVGSNTEAFF.

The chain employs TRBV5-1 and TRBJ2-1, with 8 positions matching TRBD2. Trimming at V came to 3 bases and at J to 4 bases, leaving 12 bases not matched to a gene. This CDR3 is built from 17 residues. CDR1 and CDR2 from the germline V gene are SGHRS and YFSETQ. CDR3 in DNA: TGCGCCAGCAGCTCTTCTTCCGGGACTAGGGGATACAATGAGCAGTTCTTC. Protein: CASSSSSGTRGYNEQFF. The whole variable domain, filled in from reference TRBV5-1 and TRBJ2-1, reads KAGVTQTPRYLIKTRGQQVTLSCSPISGHRSVSWYQQTPGQGLQFLFEYFSETQRNKGNFPGRFSGRQFSNSRSEMNVSTLELGDSALYLCASSSSSGTRGYNEQFFGPGTRLTVL.

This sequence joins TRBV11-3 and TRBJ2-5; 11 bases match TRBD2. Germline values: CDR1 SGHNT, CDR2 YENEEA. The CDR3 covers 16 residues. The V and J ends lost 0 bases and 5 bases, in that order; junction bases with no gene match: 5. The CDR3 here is CASSLDPASGGETQYF. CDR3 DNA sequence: TGTGCCAGCAGCTTAGATCCGGCTAGCGGGGGGGAGACCCAGTACTTC.

CDR3 region: CASSREPFADADTQYF. The CDR3 bases are TGTGCCAGCAGTCGTGAACCTTTCGCGGACGCAGATACGCAGTATTTT. This chain joins TRBV9 and TRBJ2-3; D not certain. Germline V gives CDR1 SGDLS, CDR2 YYNGEE. Trimming shortened V by 5 bases and J by 4 bases, and 20 bases separated the two germline ends. The CDR3 is 16 residues long.

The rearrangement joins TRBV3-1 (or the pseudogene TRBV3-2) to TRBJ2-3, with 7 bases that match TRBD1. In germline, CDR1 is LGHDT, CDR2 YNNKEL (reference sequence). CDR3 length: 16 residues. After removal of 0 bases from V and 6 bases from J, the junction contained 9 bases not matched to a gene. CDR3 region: CASSQDLRGRGDTQYF. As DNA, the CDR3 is TGTGCCAGCAGCCAAGATCTGAGGGGGCGAGGTGATACGCAGTATTTT.

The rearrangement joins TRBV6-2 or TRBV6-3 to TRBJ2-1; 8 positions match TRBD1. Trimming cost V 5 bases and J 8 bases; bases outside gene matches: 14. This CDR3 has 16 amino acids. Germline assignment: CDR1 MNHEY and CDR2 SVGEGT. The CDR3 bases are TGTGCCAGCAGTGGTCCCCCGAAGACAGGGGACGATGAGCAGTTCTTC. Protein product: CASSGPPKTGDDEQFF.

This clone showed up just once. The CDR3 spells CASSNEGGTSGNTIYF. CDR3 DNA sequence: TGTGCCAGCAGTAACGAGGGAGGGACCTCTGGAAACACCATATATTTT. V gene TRBV27 combines with J gene TRBJ1-3; a possible D gene is TRBD1 (5 bases). Germline CDR1 and CDR2: MNHEY and SMNVEV (reference sequence). The CDR3 consists of 16 residues. The V gene lost 5 bases and the J gene lost 0 bases, with 14 bases spanning the gap.

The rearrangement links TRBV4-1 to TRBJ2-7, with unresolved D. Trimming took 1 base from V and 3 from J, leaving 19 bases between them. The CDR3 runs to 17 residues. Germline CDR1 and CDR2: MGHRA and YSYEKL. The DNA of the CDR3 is TGCGCCAGCAGCCAAGTTTTCGGCGGAACTTGGAACTACGAGCAGTACTTC. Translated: CASSQVFGGTWNYEQYF.